This entry is about one T cell receptor beta chain. Its antigen is not yet known. No much larger clone is present one base from it, and per-base qualities are unavailable. The cohort was made up of under 800 healthy bone marrow donors. At the time of sampling, all cohort members were nominally healthy, though unrecorded immune exposures were likely present. The donor tested CMV seropositive and was one of the 289 seropositive cohort members. A peripheral blood sample was provided by each donor, and peripheral blood mononuclear cells were used for TCR beta sequencing. Genomic DNA was extracted from the blood cell samples with the Qiagen DNeasy Blood Extraction Kit. The library was prepared using the immunoSEQ multiplex PCR assay. A mixture of 60 forward primers for TCR Vbeta segments and 13 reverse primers for TCR Jbeta segments was used in the multiplex PCR. A multiplex PCR assay on genomic DNA amplified the CDR3 region of rearranged TCR beta genes. Amplified TCR beta libraries were sequenced as 87-base-pair reads on the Illumina HiSeq System. The original methods were these. A later analysis counted about 80 million unique TCR beta chains across the 550 to 750 repertoires, and 10 million to 11 million of these chains were shared by at least two donors. To remove PCR and sequencing errors, raw reads were error-corrected and collapsed into unique sequences using a nearest-neighbor algorithm that merged closely related sequences. CDR3 sequences were aligned to IMGT reference sequences to assign V, D and J gene segments. For a sequence to be retained, at least a six-nucleotide match to both a V gene segment and a J gene segment was required. Rearrangements were classified as productive when the CDR3 lacked stop codons and remained in frame with V and J, and all other rearrangements were classified as non-productive. CDR3 was defined according to IMGT convention as the region running from the second conserved V-encoded cysteine to the conserved J-encoded phenylalanine. In an earlier analysis of roughly 610 of the donors, sequences lacking an unambiguous match to a single V gene segment were excluded. An earlier analysis of approximately 590 of the donors called V segments functional above 56.7% productive rearrangements and segregating when the between-donor standard deviation exceeded 5%. To diagnose cytomegalovirus status from the catalog of TCR beta chain sequences, a statistical classification framework was built. V and J gene assignment, in a later analysis, came from comparing TCR nucleotide sequences with IMGT/GENE-DB human TR gene sequences. In a later analysis, CDR3 sequences and most-parsimonious VDJ recombination scenarios were assigned using the TCRdist pipeline. In a later analysis, every TCR beta chain was defined by the combination of its CDR3 amino acid sequence and its V-gene family, and reads without a unique V-gene family were dropped. To address suspected cross-contamination and a sequencing artifact, a later analysis removed 450 to 700 highly shared, low-generation-probability nucleotide sequences. In a later analysis, a clonal expansion index for each public chain was calculated from normalized within-repertoire ranks of inferred template counts. In a later analysis, generation probabilities were computed using a VDJ recombination model fitted to out-of-frame rearrangements, and the results were checked against IGoR. In a later analysis, TCR-TCR, TCR-HLA and TCR-CMV co-occurrence was scored with hypergeometric tests, and a repertoire-size bias correction was applied to TCR pairs. False discovery rates were estimated in a later analysis by permuting HLA or CMV assignments 20 times. In a later analysis, co-occurring TCRs were grouped using DBSCAN, with TCRdist sequence similarity added in when clustering inside HLA-allele-positive subsets. Co-occurrence clustering excluded repertoires with fewer than 30,000 or more than 120,000 public chains, plus five with anomalous nucleotide sharing. This is the immuneACCESS table as TCRdb keeps it, with only in-frame sequences that have V and J called. A part of the clones is gone; compared with another copy, unresolved V genes explain less than half, and the rest is unexplained. For V, J and clone size, that table is used; D and trimming come from the DNA. The sample includes some 100,000 clones, with roughly 80% observed a single time. About 5% of the sample belongs to the ten largest clones.

This sample is drawn from a study of cytomegalovirus exposure and HLA in healthy donors (dated by TCRdb to about 2017). Describing the broader study: According to an earlier analysis of 450 to 650 of the donors, roughly 180 million T cells yielded 100 million or so unique TCR beta sequences and 250 to 350 Gb of sequence data. Roughly 310 gigabases of sequencing data and tens of millions of unique TCR sequences were included in an early release covering about 620 HLA-typed donors. The genetic ancestry cluster associated with self-reported Caucasian donors included roughly four fifths of the roughly 410 genotyped donors. The study was designed to test whether signatures of past pathogen exposure could be identified by cataloging public T cell receptors. The T cell repertoires of around 670 subjects were profiled by immunosequencing and related to cytomegalovirus serostatus. Along with the approximately 620-subject first cohort, a separate validation cohort of around 120 different subjects was used. High-throughput TCR immunosequencing, statistical association of individual TCRs with disease status, and machine learning were combined to predict cytomegalovirus infection status. A later analysis re-examined previously published TCR beta repertoires from hundreds of donors and added high-resolution HLA genotyping to investigate patterns of TCR occurrence. The later analysis used no new phenotypic data to find candidate immune exposures, relying instead on TCR beta sequences and their occurrence across donors. An earlier analysis of 587 of the donors used high-throughput TCR beta sequencing to judge whether each TCR beta V gene segment behaved as functional or pseudogenic. Donor age, sex, ethnicity and CMV serostatus were compiled alongside the repertoire data. A later genetic analysis took genome-wide SNP genotypes for about 55% of the roughly 670 donors and used that subset as a discovery cohort. All discovery cohort repertoires had been generated on a single sequencing platform. Both class I and class II loci were covered by HLA typing, at four-digit resolution. The number of typed donors differed by locus: about 620-640 for A, B, C, DRB1 and DQB1; approximately 520 for DQA1; some 590 for DPA1; and about 450 for DPB1. Because of strong linkage in the cohort, 4 to 6 DR-DQ haplotypes were treated as single units for association and clustering. Among about 410 genotyped donors of the cohort, an average of around 220,000 unique TCR beta nucleotide sequences was sequenced per donor, of which roughly 17% were non-productive. Study-wide conclusions, independent of this receptor: A further reported finding was that TCR beta sequences accurately predicted the HLA-A and HLA-B alleles for most subjects in the first cohort. At a false discovery rate of 0.05, a later analysis linked 15,000 to 20,000 TCR beta sequences to specific HLA alleles. The classifier was reported to diagnose cytomegalovirus status with high specificity and sensitivity in both the original cohort and the validation cohort. A few of the identified cytomegalovirus-associated TCR beta chains were confirmed in vitro to be specific for cytomegalovirus antigens. Correlated functional status among segregating V segments might reflect linkage disequilibrium, but an unknown experimental factor could not be ruled out. Presence/absence analyses assumed roughly uniform sequencing depth across donors, an assumption that may not hold. A later analysis reported that several top co-occurrence clusters appeared linked to parvovirus B19, influenza, CMV and Epstein-Barr virus. Most TCR sequences were seen in very few donors, while some public TCRs were found in many individuals. The authors suggested that the approach could potentially be generalized to other disease states and immunological phenotypes. According to a later analysis, most CMV-associated TCR beta chains appeared to be HLA-restricted, and the HLA associations seemed to be driven largely by CMV exposure. In an earlier analysis of some 540 of the donors, most TCR beta V segments appeared in productive rearrangements about 87% or about 30% of the time, broadly matching IMGT annotations. Because counts were too low, seventeen rarely observed V segments, including chromosome 9 orphons, were left out of the earlier analysis of a few hundred of the donors. V-gene and J-gene trimming of TCR beta chains was associated with a missense DCLRE1C variant in a later genetic analysis, and the association was replicated in an independent cohort. Because the 87-base-pair reads could not distinguish some IMGT-functional V segments, including TRBV6-2 and TRBV6-3, those segments were excluded. In a later analysis, TCR association rates were found to vary across HLA loci, with the most associated TCRs seen for DRB1 alleles and the fewest for HLA-C alleles. A cluster of highly shared sequence variants was judged likely to represent a technical artifact of the sequencing pipeline. In a later analysis, HLA-associated TCR beta chains were found to be more clonally expanded and to have lower generation probabilities than equally common non-associated chains. The study listed approximately 150 TCR beta chains as associated with cytomegalovirus. For the cohort, immune exposure information was limited to CMV serostatus. The cohort was sequenced for TCR beta chains only, and without alpha or paired-chain data the features that could be detected were limited. Compared with the roughly 710-donor mean, donors in an Asian-associated ancestry cluster had fewer N-insertions in productive TCRs, according to a later genetic analysis. Because HLA typing was unavailable for some donors at each locus, only the typed subset was used in association tests. Strong co-occurrence of HLA alleles, especially DR and DQ, made assigning TCR associations to individual alleles difficult.

CDR1 and CDR2 are drawn from the germline V gene (reference sequence): SEHNR, FQNEAQ. V was cut back by 6 bases and J by 2 bases, leaving a gap of 13 bases between them. Taken from cysteine to phenylalanine, the CDR3 has 15 residues. Kept here is only the CDR3 DNA, which spans 45 bases and is read in frame from base 1. This clonotype was sampled from a man aged 45-65 years in good health and CMV-seropositive. The sample comprised PBMCs. Rearrangement joined TRBV7-9 to TRBJ2-2, and TRBD1 may be the D gene, going by 6 matching bases. The bases are TGTGCCAGCAGTGTACAGGGAACCAACACCGGGGAGCTGTTTTTT. Its translation reads: CASSVQGTNTGELFF.